This is a list of T cell receptor beta chains from one sample in a study of preoperative IRX-2 immunotherapy in early breast cancer. The repertoire was sequenced with immunoSEQ multiplex PCR; TCRdb's copy has only in-frame clones and lacks some. The sample has about 32,000 clones, roughly 87% seen once; the top ten hold approximately 2.7%. The sequencing here drew on lymph node tissue, taken from a patient treated with IRX-2 immunotherapy. The receptors derive from a human donor with breast cancer. The CDR3 runs from the conserved cysteine through the conserved F or W. A D gene is named only where the DNA matches it firmly. Not every row has a clone size; where given, it reads once, few, many or a size class.

TRBD2	TRBV7-6	TRBJ2-2	once	TGTGCCAGCAGCTCCCCGTGGGGGGGCACCGGGGAGCTGTTTTTT	CASSSPWGGTGELFF
.	TRBV30	TRBJ2-1	.	TGTGCCTGGAATACTAGGAGCTCCTACAATGAGCAGTTCTTC	CAWNTRSSYNEQFF
TRBD2	TRBV5-1	TRBJ2-3	.	TGCGCCAGCAGCCAAGAGTGGCGGGGGGGCACAGATACGCAGTATTTT	CASSQEWRGGTDTQYF
.	TRBV28	TRBJ1-2	.	TGTGCCACCCTCCGGGGCAGCGCCTATGGCTACACCTTC	CATLRGSAYGYTF
.	TRBV6-8	TRBJ1-2	.	TGTGCCAGCACCAACGGGTGGCTAAGGGATTTCTATGGCTACACCTTC	CASTNGWLRDFYGYTF
.	TRBV6-7	TRBJ2-3	.	TGTGCCAGCAGGAGAACGTCATTTACGCAGTATTTT	CASRRTSFTQYF
.	TRBV6-8	TRBJ1-1	.	TGTGCCAGCAGTCCCCGGGGGCAGGCGAGAGAAGCTTTCTTT	CASSPRGQAREAFF
.	TRBV6-8	TRBJ2-7	.	TGTGCCAGCAGCTTAGCCCTAGCCCTGGACGAGCAGTACTTC	CASSLALALDEQYF
TRBD2	TRBV6-7	TRBJ2-1	.	TGTGCCAGCAGTGACTGGGGACTAGCGGGAGGGAAGGGGAATGAGCAGTTCTTC	CASSDWGLAGGKGNEQFF
.	TRBV6-8	TRBJ1-3	.	TGTGCCAGCAGTTGGACAGCAGACTCTGGAAACACCATATATTTT	CASSWTADSGNTIYF
.	TRBV30	TRBJ1-5	.	TGTGCCTGGAGTGTAGCAGCCCTGGGGCCCCAGCATTTT	CAWSVAALGPQHF
.	TRBV10-2	TRBJ1-5	.	TGCGCCAATTCGGGGCGCAATCAGCCCCAGCATTTT	CANSGRNQPQHF
TRBD2	TRBV6-8	TRBJ2-1	.	TGTGCCAGCACTCCCCTTACCGGGACTAGCGGGTACAATGAGCAGTTCTTC	CASTPLTGTSGYNEQFF
.	TRBV11-3	TRBJ2-5	.	TGTGCCAGCAGCTTGGAACGGGGTGGCGAGACCCAGTACTTC	CASSLERGGETQYF
.	TRBV28	TRBJ2-3	.	TGTGCCAGCGCTCTGACTCTACTGATTAACGGGCTGACATTGAGCACAGATACGCAGTATTTT	CASALTLLINGLTLSTDTQYF
TRBD1	TRBV28	TRBJ1-3	.	TGTGCCAGCAGTTTATCACAGGGGGGAAACACCATATATTTT	CASSLSQGGNTIYF
.	TRBV11-3	TRBJ2-7	.	TGTGCCAGCAGCTCCTGGACAAGAACCTACGAGCAGTACTTC	CASSSWTRTYEQYF
.	TRBV11-1	TRBJ1-4	.	TGTGCCAGCAGCTTATGGCCCCGTGGAACTAATGAAAAACTGTTTTTT	CASSLWPRGTNEKLFF
TRBD1	TRBV6-4	TRBJ2-3	.	TGTGCCAGCATAAGCAGGGGGCTGGGGACAGATACGCAGTATTTT	CASISRGLGTDTQYF
.	TRBV18	TRBJ2-5	.	TGTGCCAGCTCACCGACACAGGGCAAAAAGACCCAGTACTTC	CASSPTQGKKTQYF
.	TRBV6-8	TRBJ2-1	.	TGTGCCAGCAGAAAACCTACCCTCGATGAGCAGTTCTTC	CASRKPTLDEQFF
TRBD2	TRBV30	TRBJ2-7	.	TGTGCCTGGAGTTTGGGACTAGCAGCTTACGAGCAGTACTTC	CAWSLGLAAYEQYF
TRBD1	TRBV28	TRBJ1-5	.	TGTGCCAGCGAGGACAGGGTCGGGAATCAGCCCCAGCATTTT	CASEDRVGNQPQHF
.	TRBV30	TRBJ1-5	.	TGTGCCTGGAGTGTTTTTCTGGGATTCAATCAGCCCCAGCATTTT	CAWSVFLGFNQPQHF
.	TRBV15	TRBJ1-4	medium-sized	TGTGCCACCAGCAGACCGGGACTTAATGAAAAACTGTTTTTT	CATSRPGLNEKLFF
.	TRBV30	TRBJ1-4	few	TGTGCCTGGAGTAACGGGCAGATAAATGAAAAACTGTTTTTT	CAWSNGQINEKLFF
.	TRBV18	TRBJ2-3	.	TGTGCCAGCTCACCACTCCCCGGGGGTGGCGGGATCACAGATACGCAGTATTTT	CASSPLPGGGGITDTQYF
.	TRBV5-1	TRBJ1-1	.	TGCGCCAGCAGCTTGGCCGAATCTCTGAACACTGAAGCTTTCTTT	CASSLAESLNTEAFF
.	TRBV30	TRBJ2-1	.	TGTGCCTGGACCGCGACGAATGAGCAGTTCTTC	CAWTATNEQFF
TRBD2	TRBV9	TRBJ2-3	.	TGTGCCAGCAGCGTTAGCGGGAGGGCTGATACGCAGTATTTT	CASSVSGRADTQYF
.	TRBV28	TRBJ2-5	.	TGTGCCAGCAGTCCTACTGGTGGGGGGCCCACACTCCAAGAGACCCAGTACTTC	CASSPTGGGPTLQETQYF
TRBD1	TRBV18	TRBJ1-5	.	TGTGCCAGCTCACCGTTACCCTCGGGACAGGGTCTGGTACAGCCCCAGCATTTT	CASSPLPSGQGLVQPQHF
.	TRBV28	TRBJ2-7	.	TGTGCCAGCAGCCAACCCTGGGACATCGCAGCCTACGAGCAGTACTTC	CASSQPWDIAAYEQYF
.	TRBV9	TRBJ2-1	.	TGTGCCAGCCTTCTGTTGGGGGCGATCAATGAGCAGTTCTTC	CASLLLGAINEQFF
.	TRBV19	TRBJ1-2	.	TGTGCCAGTACTCCCGGGACCGCCATCCACTATGGCTACACCTTC	CASTPGTAIHYGYTF
.	TRBV29-1	TRBJ2-3	.	TGCAGCGTTGAGGTCGGGGGAGCGACAGATACGCAGTATTTT	CSVEVGGATDTQYF
TRBD2	TRBV15	TRBJ2-3	once	TGTGCCACCAGCAGAGACGGGGGGGTGGGCACAGATACGCAGTATTTT	CATSRDGGVGTDTQYF
.	TRBV7-5	TRBJ2-5	few	TGTGCCAGCAGCTCCTGGTGGACGCGAGAGACCCAGTACTTC	CASSSWWTRETQYF
.	TRBV29-1	TRBJ2-3	.	TGCAGCGTCGACCCGGGGGCCACAGATACGCAGTATTTT	CSVDPGATDTQYF
.	TRBV28	TRBJ1-2	.	TGTGCCAGCAGTTTATCCGGGTTGGATGGCTACACCTTC	CASSLSGLDGYTF
TRBD1	TRBV6-8	TRBJ1-2	.	TGTGCCAGCAGTTACTCGAAATTGGGGACAGCTACAGGGGTCTATGGCTACACCTTC	CASSYSKLGTATGVYGYTF
.	TRBV19	TRBJ1-1	few	TGTGCCAGTAGTACGGGACTTGGGCTAGCTTTCTTT	CASSTGLGLAFF
.	TRBV5-1	TRBJ1-2	.	TGCGCCAGCAGCTTGGACCCGATCGGGAGGGATGGCTACACCTTC	CASSLDPIGRDGYTF
.	TRBV9	TRBJ2-1	.	TGTGCCAGCAGCGTAGTCCTGAGAGGAGAGCAGTTCTTC	CASSVVLRGEQFF
TRBD2	TRBV6-8	TRBJ2-3	.	TGTGCCACCGCCATAGCGGGGGATAGCACAGATACGCAGTATTTT	CATAIAGDSTDTQYF
.	TRBV18	TRBJ2-1	once	TGTGCCAGCTCACCAAGAGTGGCAGGGGGGTGGAATGAGCAGTTCTTC	CASSPRVAGGWNEQFF
.	TRBV18	TRBJ1-1	.	TGTGCCAGCTCACCACCGAGTGCGAACACTGAAGCTTTCTTT	CASSPPSANTEAFF
.	TRBV10-2	TRBJ1-1	once	TGCGCCAGCAGTGAGTTCCCCTTTGGACGGATGAACACTGAAGCTTTCTTT	CASSEFPFGRMNTEAFF
TRBD1	TRBV18	TRBJ1-5	.	TGTGCCAGCTCACCCGGGACAGGGGCCGCGAGCAATCAGCCCCAGCATTTT	CASSPGTGAASNQPQHF
.	TRBV7-6	TRBJ2-3	.	TGTGCCAGCAGCTTAGGGGACTTATCAGATACGCAGTATTTT	CASSLGDLSDTQYF
.	TRBV11-3	TRBJ1-3	.	TGTGCCAGCGCCGGAACGGGGGATGGAAACACCATATATTTT	CASAGTGDGNTIYF
.	TRBV6-8	TRBJ2-3	.	TGTGCCAGCAGTGACTCTTATTGGGGACATACGCAGTATTTT	CASSDSYWGHTQYF